The clone carrying this T cell receptor (beta chain) appeared a single time. This record comes from a study of CD8 T cells in Susac syndrome. The CDR3 sequence is 13 residues long. Looked up from germline, CDR1 is SGHRS and CDR2 is YFSETQ. The V gene lost 0 bases and the J gene lost 5 bases, with 8 bases spanning the gap. Reverse transcription of roughly 0.45 to 1 ug RNA used random hexamers. The TCR beta CDR3 was amplified by immunoSEQ multiplex PCR across 54 Vbeta, 13 Jbeta. TCRdb passed the immunoSEQ multiplex PCR reads through MiXCR, listing each CDR3 protein once. This sample carries around 69,000 distinct CDR3 sequences, nearly 96% of them seen once, and the ten largest clones take 0.095% to 0.12%. The patients who served as multiple sclerosis controls were treatment-naive and had stable or active relapsing-remitting disease that fulfilled the revised McDonald criteria. CD8+ and CD4+ T cells were negatively isolated; TEMRA cells were FACS-enriched.

The sequenced sample was CD4+ T cells from PBMCs. The chain links TRBV5-1 to TRBJ2-5, with D perhaps matching TRBD2 (5 bases). The sequence was obtained from a human donor with multiple sclerosis. The CDR3 bases are TGCGCCAGCAGCTTGGGGGAGCCGGAGACCCAGTACTTC. Its protein is CASSLGEPETQYF.